This entry is about one T cell receptor beta chain. Antigen unknown. The source of the sample is a study of T cells expressing NK-cell markers. Across the whole study: With respect to HCMV, most of the eight sequenced donors were seropositive, and one was seronegative.

Study-wide findings and caveats: Also leading the CD3+CD56-NKG2C+ fraction in a handful of donors were these clonotypes.

From the 5' RACE reads, TCRdb lists one entry per CDR3 protein and no DNA. The sample includes some 500,000 distinct CDR3 sequences. The sequence was obtained from a woman aged 45-59 years in good health. The source material was blood T cells: a sorted CD56 or NKG2C T cell subset, CD4+ or CD8+ T cells, or bulk PBMC T cells (not recorded which).

The CDR3: CASSSRGGGANTGELFF. This chain connects TRBV6-1 to TRBJ2-2; the TCRdb call, TRBD1, lacks DNA for checking. CDR3 size: 17 residues. The germline gives CDR1 MNHNS, CDR2 SASEGT.